This TCR beta chain was identified in a study of blood T cell repertoires in COVID-19. Turning to the study itself: From the United States, Italy and Spain came samples of acute and convalescent COVID-19. PBMCs, B-cell-depleted T cells, or T cells provided the cDNA or gDNA that made up the material.

In the authors' workflow: It was from reference gene primer amplification that nucleated cell counts were estimated. The repertoire was sequenced with immunoSEQ multiplex PCR; TCRdb's copy has only in-frame clones and lacks some. Clone size and V and J calls were adopted from that table, with D and trimming inferred from the DNA. This repertoire shows some 62,000 clones, approximately 79% found once; its top ten account for about 20%. After removal of 3 bases from V and 7 bases from J, the junction contained 5 bases not matched to a gene. Per the germline V gene, CDR1 is SGHTA and CDR2 is FQGNSA. This CDR3 has 13 amino acids.

The TCR sequence derives from a woman aged 80 or over with active or convalescent COVID-19. Material for sequencing was peripheral blood. The V gene is TRBV7-2, the J gene TRBJ1-1, with 7 bases identical to TRBD1. CDR3 amino acids: CASSFADRSEAFF. The CDR3 bases are TGTGCCAGCAGCTTTGCGGACAGGAGTGAAGCTTTCTTT.